A single T cell receptor (beta chain) is shown here with its context. Method: immunoSEQ multiplex PCR; TCRdb's copy keeps in-frame clones and lacks some. The sample consists of about 1,400 clones, less than 80% of them appearing once. These data originate in a study of high-grade serous ovarian cancer treatment subgroups. Study context: Each sample yielded on average approximately 7,500 unique TCR beta rearrangements from approximately 15,000 reads.

Tumor samples were taken before definitive surgery or chemotherapy. The CDR3 extends over 13 amino acids. Germline V gives CDR1 PRHDT, CDR2 FYEKMQ (reference sequence). This rearrangement joins TRBV13 to TRBJ1-1; possibly TRBD1 for D (5 bases). This TCR came from a human donor with high-grade serous ovarian cancer. Sequenced sample: tumor tissue. CDR3 DNA: TGTGCGACGAGGATTCTCGGAGGGGCTGAAGCTTTCTTT. It codes for CATRILGGAEAFF.